One sample yielded the 29 T cell receptor beta chains listed below, sequenced in a study of blood T cell repertoires in COVID-19. Libraries were prepared by immunoSEQ multiplex PCR; TCRdb keeps only in-frame clonotypes and omits some of them. The table has over 25,000 clones, nearly 85% seen once. Material: peripheral blood. The receptors were gathered from a man aged 65 to 79 with active COVID-19.

The V call is TRBV7-2, the J call TRBJ2-7; D ambiguous. V lost 1 base, J lost 0 bases, and 7 bases lay in between. CDR3 length: 14 amino acids. Germline V gene data show CDR1 as SGHTA and CDR2 as FQGNSA. CDR3 nucleotide sequence: TGTGCCAGCAGCTTAGACCAAGCCTCCTACGAGCAGTACTTC. It specifies CASSLDQASYEQYF. Looking up the rest from reference TRBV7-2 and TRBJ2-7 gives the full variable domain: GAGVSQSPSNKVTEKGKDVELRCDPISGHTALYWYRQSLGQGLEFLIYFQGNSAPDKSGLPSDRFSAERTGGSVSTLTIQRTQQEDSAVYLCASSLDQASYEQYFGPGTRLTVT.

The genes are TRBV7-9 and TRBJ1-3; D is undetermined. The CDR3 consists of 14 residues. V was shortened by 2 bases and J by 0 bases, with 5 bases between the two germline ends. Germline CDR1 and CDR2: SEHNR and FQNEAQ (reference sequence). The CDR3 protein is CASSLQLSGNTIYF. As DNA, the CDR3 is TGTGCCAGCAGCTTACAACTCTCTGGAAACACCATATATTTT.

The chain links TRBV5-6 to TRBJ2-5, with 13 bases that match TRBD2. CDR3 size: 16 residues. Germline V gives CDR1 SGHDT, CDR2 YYEEEE. The junction had 3 bases not matched to a gene; V was cut back by 2 bases and J by 2 bases. CDR3 coding DNA: TGTGCCAGCAGCTTCCCACTAGCGGGGGGGCAAGAGACCCAGTACTTC. This translates into CASSFPLAGGQETQYF.

The rearrangement uses TRBV6-5 and TRBJ1-4; D call uncertain. Germline V CDR1 and CDR2: MNHEY, SVGAGI. The CDR3 sequence is 15 residues long. The V gene lost 6 bases and the J gene lost 5 bases, with 16 bases spanning the gap. Here the CDR3 reads CASRRDLSRNEKLFF. The CDR3 DNA is TGTGCCAGCAGGAGGGATTTGTCTCGGAATGAAAAACTGTTTTTT.

J is TRBJ1-5 and V is TRBV24-1, with D possibly matching TRBD1 (5 bases). This CDR3 is built from 16 residues. V was shortened by 4 bases and J by 6 bases, with 18 bases between the two germline ends. Germline CDR1 reads KGHDR; CDR2 reads SFDVKD. The DNA of the CDR3 is TGTGCCACCAGTGACAGTGCGGGGCCCCTTGGTCAGCCCCAGCATTTT. This gives the protein CATSDSAGPLGQPQHF.

The genes are TRBV18 and TRBJ1-3; 7 nucleotides match TRBD1. Losses at the gene ends were 3 bases for V and 0 bases for J; bases not matched to a gene: 8. The CDR3 contains 17 residues. The germline V gene has CDR1 KGHSH and CDR2 LQKENI. CDR3 in DNA: TGTGCCAGCTCACCGGGGGGACAGCTGAGCTCTGGAAACACCATATATTTT. It yields the protein CASSPGGQLSSGNTIYF.

In this sample, this clone turned up a few times. The rearrangement uses TRBV6-5 and TRBJ1-2, with D unclear. Germline assignment: CDR1 MNHEY and CDR2 SVGAGI. Trimming left V 0 bases short and J 8 bases short, with 13 bases between. The CDR3 loop spans 14 amino acids. CDR3: CASSYSRESGGYTF. DNA of the CDR3: TGTGCCAGCAGTTACTCTCGGGAATCGGGCGGCTACACCTTC.

The V gene is TRBV11-2, the J gene TRBJ2-1; 8 nucleotides agree with TRBD1. CDR3 length: 16 residues. The germline V gene has CDR1 SGHAT and CDR2 FQNNGV. Unmatched junction bases numbered 7, after V lost 5 bases and J lost 1 base. CDR3: CASSPRGRLSYNEQFF. The CDR3 DNA reads TGTGCCAGCAGCCCCAGGGGGCGATTATCCTACAATGAGCAGTTCTTC.

This clone is a singleton in its sample. The chain has TRBV9 and TRBJ2-1; 8 bases line up with TRBD1. The length of the CDR3 is 15 residues. V was pared by 3 bases and J by 8 bases, with 10 bases of the junction left unmatched. Germline CDR1 reads SGDLS; CDR2 reads YYNGEE. The CDR3 spells CASSDGAGGVYEQFF. The CDR3, as DNA: TGTGCCAGCAGCGACGGGGCAGGGGGCGTGTATGAGCAGTTCTTC.

CDR3 in DNA: TGTGCCAGCAGTTTCCCCGGCTATCCACAGAGTGATGGCTACACCTTC. As protein: CASSFPGYPQSDGYTF. V and J are TRBV28 and TRBJ1-2, with D uncertain. Trimming removed 3 bases from V and 6 bases from J, with 20 bases in between. Per germline, CDR1 MDHEN and CDR2 SYDVKM. The CDR3 loop spans 16 amino acids.

The rearrangement joins TRBV28 to TRBJ2-7, with 10 bases identical to TRBD1. Germline lookup yields CDR1 MDHEN and CDR2 SYDVKM. The CDR3 is made up of 15 amino acids. V lost 6 bases to trimming and J lost 4 bases; unmatched junction nucleotides: 9. Here the CDR3 DNA reads TGTGCCAGCAGCCCGGCCGGGACAGGGGCATACGAGCAGTACTTC. This gives the protein CASSPAGTGAYEQYF.

The gene calls are TRBV7-9 and TRBJ1-6; D not resolved. The V and J ends lost 5 bases and 0 bases respectively, with 11 bases between them. The CDR3 has 16 amino acids. Per the germline V gene, CDR1 is SEHNR and CDR2 is FQNEAQ (reference sequence). Here the CDR3 DNA reads TGTGCCAGCAGCGAAATCGGGAGCTCCTATAATTCACCCCTCCACTTT. Amino acid sequence: CASSEIGSSYNSPLHF. Drawing the rest from reference TRBV7-9 and TRBJ1-6, the complete variable domain is DTGVSQNPRHKITKRGQNVTFRCDPISEHNRLYWYRQTLGQGPEFLTYFQNEAQLEKSRLLSDRFSAERPKGSFSTLEIQRTEQGDSAMYLCASSEIGSSYNSPLHFGNGTRLTVT.

This clone was observed a few times. This sequence joins TRBV19 and TRBJ2-1, with 13 bases aligning to TRBD2. CDR3 length equals 22 residues. CDR1 is LNHDA, CDR2 SQIVND, per germline (reference sequence). J gave up 3 bases and V 9 bases, and 26 bases lay outside the gene matches. The CDR3 protein is CARDLSDQKRRLAGGRYNEQFF. The CDR3 DNA follows: TGTGCCAGGGACCTGTCCGACCAAAAAAGAAGACTAGCGGGGGGCCGCTACAATGAGCAGTTCTTC.

This clone is medium-sized. The V call is TRBV6-1, the J call TRBJ2-7; no firm D call. The CDR3 sequence is 12 residues long. Germline V gives CDR1 MNHNS, CDR2 SASEGT. Trimming shortened V by 2 bases and J by 4 bases, and 6 bases separated the two germline ends. In DNA, the CDR3 is TGTGCCAGCAGTGAATACGGGTACGAGCAGTACTTC. It specifies CASSEYGYEQYF.

V usage is TRBV19 and J usage is TRBJ2-7, with TRBD1 matching 10 bases. Germline trimming cut 4 bases from V and 1 base from J; bases unmatched to any gene: 1. There are 14 residues in the CDR3. CDR1 is LNHDA and CDR2 is SQIVND in the germline V gene (reference sequence). The CDR3 region is CASSRGQGSYEQYF. CDR3 DNA: TGTGCCAGTAGTAGGGGACAGGGGTCCTACGAGCAGTACTTC.

The V gene is TRBV13, the J gene TRBJ2-7; 7 bases agree with TRBD1. Trimming at V came to 5 bases and at J to 12 bases, leaving 10 bases not matched to a gene. This CDR3 is 12 amino acids long. Looked up from germline, CDR1 is PRHDT and CDR2 is FYEKMQ (reference sequence). Here the CDR3 DNA reads TGTGCCAGCAGCAGCCCCACAGGGGATCGGTACTTC. It yields the protein CASSSPTGDRYF. The full variable domain, its missing parts supplied by reference TRBV13 and TRBJ2-7, is AAGVIQSPRHLIKEKRETATLKCYPIPRHDTVYWYQQGPGQDPQFLISFYEKMQSDKGSIPDRFSAQQFSDYHSELNMSSLELGDSALYFCASSSPTGDRYFGPGTRLTVT.

The genes are TRBV3-1 (or the pseudogene TRBV3-2) and TRBJ1-3; no definite D call. CDR3 size: 15 residues. V shed 4 bases and J shed 0 bases, with 10 bases lying between them. Germline V gene sequence: CDR1 LGHDT, CDR2 YNNKEL (reference sequence). CDR3 DNA: TGTGCCAGCAGCCCTACGGGAGGCTCTGGAAACACCATATATTTT. Protein sequence: CASSPTGGSGNTIYF.

This chain joins TRBV29-1 and TRBJ1-2, with 8 bases matching TRBD1. Germline V gene data show CDR1 as SQVTM and CDR2 as ANQGSEA. With V trimmed by 6 bases and J by 4 bases, 16 bases remained unmatched. The CDR3 has 16 residues. CDR3 sequence reads: CSVAGTGKSESYGYTF. CDR3 in DNA: TGCAGCGTGGCCGGGACAGGAAAATCCGAGTCCTATGGCTACACCTTC.

Only one count was recorded for this clone. The CDR3 loop is CASSDRQRNTEAFF. CDR3 coding DNA: TGTGCCAGCAGTGATAGACAGAGGAACACTGAAGCTTTCTTT. The V and J genes are TRBV25-1 and TRBJ1-1, with a possible D match to TRBD1 (5 bases). V lost 3 bases and J 1 base, leaving 9 bases between the germline ends. CDR1 MGHDK and CDR2 SYGVNS come from the germline V gene. The CDR3 is 14 amino acids.

The chain links TRBV11-2 to TRBJ1-2, with a tentative D call TRBD1 (6 bases). With 0 bases removed from V and 0 bases from J, the gap between germline ends came to 17 bases. Per the germline V gene, CDR1 is SGHAT and CDR2 is FQNNGV. This CDR3 has 18 amino acids. This CDR3 reads CASSLDFGQRQANYGYTF. CDR3 nucleotides: TGTGCCAGCAGCTTAGATTTCGGACAGCGACAAGCTAACTATGGCTACACCTTC. The full variable domain, its missing parts supplied by reference TRBV11-2 and TRBJ1-2, is EAGVAQSPRYKIIEKRQSVAFWCNPISGHATLYWYQQILGQGPKLLIQFQNNGVVDDSQLPKDRFSAERLKGVDSTLKIQPAKLEDSAVYLCASSLDFGQRQANYGYTFGSGTRLTVV.

A few counts support this clone. V gene TRBV24-1 combines with J gene TRBJ2-3, with 7 bases lining up with TRBD1. This CDR3 region has 15 residues. V lost 4 bases to trimming and J lost 5 bases; unmatched junction nucleotides: 8. Germline CDR1 reads KGHDR; CDR2 reads SFDVKD. The CDR3 DNA reads as TGTGCCACCAGTGACCGAAGCAGGGGGTTAGATACGCAGTATTTT. This sequence encodes CATSDRSRGLDTQYF.

The rearrangement joins TRBV6-1 to TRBJ1-5; D is perhaps TRBD1 (5 bases). This CDR3 comprises 18 residues. Germline assignment: CDR1 MNHNS and CDR2 SASEGT. V was pared by 4 bases and J by 6 bases, with 25 bases between. The DNA of the CDR3 is TGTGCCAGCAGTGTCCCACGGAGGGGCGAAAGGCGGGGTCAGCCCCAGCATTTT. Its translation: CASSVPRRGERRGQPQHF.

The chain uses TRBV24-1 and TRBJ2-7, with 8 nucleotides matching TRBD1. This CDR3 spans 15 amino acids. Germline CDR1 and CDR2: KGHDR and SFDVKD. J gave up 9 bases and V 2 bases, and 11 bases lay outside the gene matches. The CDR3 protein is CATSDSGQGPNGQYF. DNA of the CDR3: TGTGCCACCAGTGATTCCGGACAGGGCCCTAACGGGCAGTACTTC.

The CDR3 sequence is CASRRTGQGRTGSGANVLTF. DNA of the CDR3: TGTGCCAGCAGAAGAACGGGACAGGGGAGAACGGGCTCTGGGGCCAACGTCCTGACTTTC. This chain connects TRBV27 to TRBJ2-6; TRBD1 aligns across 10 bases. Germline CDR1 reads MNHEY; CDR2 reads SMNVEV (reference sequence). The CDR3 is 20 amino acids. Unmatched junction bases numbered 14, after V lost 6 bases and J lost 0 bases.

The chain employs TRBV6-5 and TRBJ2-5, with 7 bases lining up with TRBD1. This CDR3 is 13 amino acids long. V lost 6 bases and J lost 5; bases outside the gene matches: 6. CDR1 is MNHEY, CDR2 SVGAGI, per germline. Here the CDR3 reads CASRLQGTETQYF. The CDR3 region has the DNA TGTGCCAGCAGGCTACAGGGGACGGAGACCCAGTACTTC.

The genes are TRBV28 and TRBJ1-2, with D possibly TRBD1 on 6 matching bases. V was clipped by 8 bases and J by 7 bases, with 20 bases between them. The CDR3 loop spans 14 amino acids. Looked up from germline, CDR1 is MDHEN and CDR2 is SYDVKM. The chain's CDR3 is CASEGGGTEFGYTF. As DNA, the CDR3 is TGTGCCAGCGAAGGGGGGGGGACGGAGTTTGGCTACACCTTC.

The V and J genes are TRBV3-1 (or the pseudogene TRBV3-2) and TRBJ2-7; D call uncertain. This CDR3 is built from 14 residues. Trimming left V 4 bases short and J 2 bases short, with 12 bases between. CDR1 and CDR2 from the germline V gene are LGHDT and YNNKEL (reference sequence). The CDR3 spells CASSPVEDPYEQYF. The CDR3 nucleotides read TGTGCCAGCAGCCCGGTAGAGGATCCCTACGAGCAGTACTTC.

This chain uses TRBV7-2 with TRBJ1-1, with D unresolved. With 6 bases removed from V and 2 bases from J, the gap between germline ends came to 10 bases. CDR1 and CDR2 (germline): SGHTA, FQGNSA. There are 13 residues in the CDR3. CDR3 region: CASREGTNTEAFF. The CDR3 bases are TGTGCCAGCAGAGAGGGTACTAACACTGAAGCTTTCTTT.

This chain links TRBV12-3 or TRBV12-4 with TRBJ2-5; TRBD1 matches at 7 bases. The CDR3 spans 13 residues. With 5 bases clipped from V and 3 bases from J, the junction kept 3 bases outside the gene matches. The CDR3: CASSIGTEETQYF. The CDR3, as DNA: TGTGCCAGCAGTATCGGGACAGAAGAGACCCAGTACTTC.